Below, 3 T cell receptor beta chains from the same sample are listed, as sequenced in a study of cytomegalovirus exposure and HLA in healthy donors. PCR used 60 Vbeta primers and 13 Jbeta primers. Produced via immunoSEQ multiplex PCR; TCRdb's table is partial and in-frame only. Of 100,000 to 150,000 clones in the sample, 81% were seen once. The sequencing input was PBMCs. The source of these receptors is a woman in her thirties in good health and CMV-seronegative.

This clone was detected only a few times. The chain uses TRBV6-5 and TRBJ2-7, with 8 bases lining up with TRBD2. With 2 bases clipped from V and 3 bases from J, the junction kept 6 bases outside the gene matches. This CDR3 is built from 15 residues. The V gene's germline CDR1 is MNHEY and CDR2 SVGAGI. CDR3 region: CASSYASGYFYEQYF. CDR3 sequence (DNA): TGTGCCAGCAGTTACGCTAGCGGGTATTTCTACGAGCAGTACTTC.

The CDR3 nucleotides are TGCGCCAGCAGCCAACCCCCGGGACTACGTTCGACGGTACAGTACTTC. Its protein is CASSQPPGLRSTVQYF. The rearrangement joins TRBV4-1 to TRBJ2-7, with TRBD2 matching 7 bases. The CDR3 is 16 residues long. V lost 2 bases and J lost 10; bases outside the gene matches: 17. In germline, CDR1 is MGHRA, CDR2 YSYEKL.

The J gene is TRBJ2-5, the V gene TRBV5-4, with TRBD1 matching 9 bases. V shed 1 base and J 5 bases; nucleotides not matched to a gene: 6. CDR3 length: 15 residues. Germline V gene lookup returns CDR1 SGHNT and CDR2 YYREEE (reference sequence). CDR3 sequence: CASSLLQGALETQYF. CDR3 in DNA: TGTGCCAGCAGCTTGTTACAGGGGGCGTTGGAGACCCAGTACTTC.